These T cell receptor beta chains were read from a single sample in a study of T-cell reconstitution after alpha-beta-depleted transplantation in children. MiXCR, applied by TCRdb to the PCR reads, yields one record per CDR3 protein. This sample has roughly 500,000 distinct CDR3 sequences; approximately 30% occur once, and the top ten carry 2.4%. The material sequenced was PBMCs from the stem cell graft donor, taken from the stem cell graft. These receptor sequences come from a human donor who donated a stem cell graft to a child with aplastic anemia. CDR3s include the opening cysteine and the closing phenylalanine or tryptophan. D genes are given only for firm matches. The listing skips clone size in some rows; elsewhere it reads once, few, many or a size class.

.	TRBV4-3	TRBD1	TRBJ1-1	CASSRRDRGNTEAFF	TGCGCCAGCAGCCGACGGGACAGGGGGAACACTGAAGCTTTCTTT
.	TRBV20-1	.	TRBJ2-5	CSGGGSGTQYF	TGCAGTGGGGGGGGCAGTGGGACCCAGTACTTC
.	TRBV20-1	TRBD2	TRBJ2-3	CSARDPSGRAVDTQYF	TGCAGTGCTAGAGATCCCAGCGGGAGGGCGGTGGATACGCAGTATTTT
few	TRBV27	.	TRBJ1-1	CASSLRTAKEAFF	TGTGCCAGCAGTCTCCGGACAGCGAAGGAAGCTTTCTTT
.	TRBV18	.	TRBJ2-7	CASSPPYSGAAYEQYF	TGTGCCAGCTCACCACCTTATTCAGGGGCGGCCTACGAGCAGTACTTC
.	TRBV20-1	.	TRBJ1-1	CSARDMRGNTEAFF	TGCAGTGCTAGAGATATGAGGGGGAACACTGAAGCTTTCTTT
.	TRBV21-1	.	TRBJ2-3	CAIGPRLRGGGTDTQYF	TGTGCCATCGGCCCGAGGCTCCGAGGCGGGGGGACAGATACGCAGTATTTT
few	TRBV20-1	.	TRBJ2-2	CSARPGGSNTGELFF	TGCAGTGCTAGACCTGGCGGCTCGAACACCGGGGAGCTGTTTTTT
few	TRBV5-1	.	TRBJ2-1	CASSLKSRVGSNYNEQFF	TGCGCCAGCAGCTTAAAATCCCGGGTGGGGTCCAACTACAATGAGCAGTTCTTC
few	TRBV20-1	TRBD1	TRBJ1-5	CSAYGPDRVLSPQHF	TGCAGTGCTTATGGACCTGACAGGGTCCTTTCGCCCCAGCATTTT
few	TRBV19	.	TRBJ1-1	CASSIRTKNTEAFF	TGTGCCAGTAGTATCCGGACAAAGAACACTGAAGCTTTCTTT
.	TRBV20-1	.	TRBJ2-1	CSARKDSNSYNEQFF	TGCAGTGCTAGGAAAGACAGTAACTCCTACAATGAGCAGTTCTTC
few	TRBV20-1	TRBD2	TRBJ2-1	CSARDHRGLAGDYNEQFF	TGCAGTGCTAGAGACCACCGGGGACTAGCGGGAGACTACAATGAGCAGTTCTTC
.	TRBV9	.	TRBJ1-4	CASSPERGARGEKLFF	TGTGCCAGCAGCCCCGAGAGAGGGGCCAGAGGTGAAAAACTGTTTTTT
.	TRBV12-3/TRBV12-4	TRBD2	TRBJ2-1	CASNLAGDNEQFF	TGTGCCAGCAATCTAGCGGGGGACAATGAGCAGTTCTTC
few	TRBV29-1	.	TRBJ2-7	CSVRGAYEQYF	TGCAGCGTAAGGGGGGCCTACGAGCAGTACTTC
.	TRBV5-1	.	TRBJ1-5	CASSLRGSSNQPQHF	TGCGCCAGCAGCTTGCGGGGGAGTAGCAATCAGCCCCAGCATTTT
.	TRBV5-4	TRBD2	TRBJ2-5	CASSLTSGGYQETQYF	TGTGCCAGCAGCTTAACTAGCGGTGGGTACCAAGAGACCCAGTACTTC
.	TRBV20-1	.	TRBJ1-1	CSARDGRAVMNTEAFF	TGCAGTGCTAGAGACGGCAGGGCTGTGATGAACACTGAAGCTTTCTTT
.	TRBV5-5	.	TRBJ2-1	CASRAGTAYNEQFF	TGTGCCAGCAGAGCCGGGACGGCTTACAATGAGCAGTTCTTC
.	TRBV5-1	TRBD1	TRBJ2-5	CASSQASGQIATQYF	TGCGCCAGCAGCCAAGCGTCGGGACAGATCGCGACCCAGTACTTC
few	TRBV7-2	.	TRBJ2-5	CASSLALVRETQYF	TGTGCCAGCAGCTTAGCGCTAGTTCGGGAGACCCAGTACTTC